Below, 22 T cell receptor beta chains from the same sample are listed, as sequenced in a study of T-cell reconstitution after alpha-beta-depleted transplantation in children. Library preparation (for TCRbeta) was performed with unique molecular identifiers. In TCRdb, the PCR reads were re-called with MiXCR into one record per CDR3 protein. The sample includes 440,000 or so distinct CDR3 sequences, around two fifths of them seen just once. The sequenced sample was PBMCs, obtained before TCRalphabeta/CD19-depleted stem cell transplant. The receptor set was obtained from a girl aged 2 to 10 with aplastic anemia, due to receive a stem cell transplant.

The chain carries TRBV7-6 and TRBJ2-1, with 12 bases fitting TRBD2. CDR1 is SGHVS and CDR2 is FNYEAQ in the germline V gene. The CDR3 spans 16 residues. The V and J ends lost 4 bases and 7 bases, in that order; junction bases with no gene match: 8. CDR3 in amino acids: CASSSTSGRSENEQFF. For the CDR3, the DNA is TGTGCCAGCAGCTCTACTAGCGGGAGGTCAGAAAATGAGCAGTTCTTC.

The rearrangement joins TRBV7-2 to TRBJ2-1; 10 positions agree with TRBD2. CDR3 size: 14 residues. V was clipped by 4 bases and J by 16 bases; unmatched bases: 13. Germline CDR1 is SGHTA and CDR2 is FQGNSA. As DNA, the CDR3 is TGTGCCAGCAGCTCCTTCCAGCGGGGGGGGATGAGCTTCTTC. The encoded protein is CASSSFQRGGMSFF.

This clonotype was picked up many times. The gene calls are TRBV18 and TRBJ1-1; D gene unclear. V was clipped by 2 bases and J by 0 bases, with 7 bases between them. This CDR3 comprises 14 residues. From germline, CDR1 is KGHSH and CDR2 LQKENI. This CDR3 reads CASSPGNLNTEAFF. For the CDR3, the DNA is TGTGCCAGCTCACCAGGGAATTTGAACACTGAAGCTTTCTTT.

The chain is built from TRBV27 and TRBJ1-2; possible D gene TRBD1, 5 bases. Germline assignment: CDR1 MNHEY and CDR2 SMNVEV (reference sequence). Trimming shortened V by 3 bases and J by 2 bases, and 10 bases separated the two germline ends. The CDR3 is 14 residues long. CDR3 residues: CASSFSGHNYGYTF. The DNA of the CDR3 is TGTGCCAGCAGTTTTTCAGGACACAACTATGGCTACACCTTC.

This clonotype was picked up many times. The V and J genes are TRBV7-2 and TRBJ2-6; 7 nucleotides agree with TRBD2. Germline trimming cut 5 bases from V and 1 base from J; bases unmatched to any gene: 2. The CDR3 loop spans 15 amino acids. Germline assignment: CDR1 SGHTA and CDR2 FQGNSA. The CDR3 sequence: CASSGGGSGANVLTF. The CDR3, as DNA: TGTGCCAGCAGCGGGGGGGGTTCTGGGGCCAACGTCCTGACTTTC. The whole variable domain, remainder taken from reference TRBV7-2 and TRBJ2-6, is GAGVSQSPSNKVTEKGKDVELRCDPISGHTALYWYRQSLGQGLEFLIYFQGNSAPDKSGLPSDRFSAERTGGSVSTLTIQRTQQEDSAVYLCASSGGGSGANVLTFGAGSRLTVL.

The chain carries TRBV9 and TRBJ2-5; D is ambiguous. Germline V gene sequence: CDR1 SGDLS, CDR2 YYNGEE. V lost 4 bases and J 4 bases, leaving 8 bases between the germline ends. The CDR3 is 12 amino acids. The DNA for the CDR3 is TGTGCCAGCAGCACGGACCTAGAGACCCAGTACTTC. Translation gives CASSTDLETQYF.

Here the CDR3 reads CASSLSRKETQYF. The CDR3, as DNA: TGCGCCAGCAGCTTGTCCAGAAAAGAGACCCAGTACTTC. J is TRBJ2-5 and V is TRBV5-1; D is unclear. Trimming took off 1 base at V and 3 bases at J, with 7 bases between the two ends. Germline CDR1 SGHRS, CDR2 YFSETQ. This CDR3 comprises 13 residues.

This clonotype was seen only a few times. The chain combines TRBV6-1 with TRBJ1-4, with D tentatively TRBD1 (6 bases). The CDR3 contains 16 residues. The V gene's germline CDR1 is MNHNS and CDR2 SASEGT. The V end lost 5 bases, the J end lost 4 bases, and 17 bases lay between the germline ends. In nucleotides, the CDR3 is TGTGCCAGCAGTAAACTCAGGGGATCAAATAATGAAAAACTGTTTTTT. It codes for CASSKLRGSNNEKLFF.

The rearrangement joins TRBV7-2 to TRBJ2-7; 8 bases line up with TRBD2. This CDR3 comprises 16 residues. Germline values: CDR1 SGHTA, CDR2 FQGNSA. The junction had 10 bases not matched to a gene; V was cut back by 6 bases and J by 0 bases. CDR3 nucleotide sequence: TGTGCCAGCAGTCTCACCCGACTAGCGCACTCCTACGAGCAGTACTTC. Amino acids: CASSLTRLAHSYEQYF.

V is TRBV19 and J is TRBJ2-3; TRBD1 agrees at 9 bases. CDR3 length equals 15 residues. The V gene's germline CDR1 is LNHDA and CDR2 SQIVND (reference sequence). V dropped 3 bases and J dropped 3; count of bases not matched to a gene: 4. The CDR3 here is CASSIVTGGTDTQYF. Written as DNA, the CDR3 is TGTGCCAGTAGTATCGTGACAGGGGGTACAGATACGCAGTATTTT.

The chain recombines TRBV5-1 with TRBJ2-1; a possible D gene is TRBD2 (6 bases). The CDR3 loop spans 14 amino acids. V shed 4 bases and J shed 4 bases, with 12 bases lying between them. The germline CDR1 and CDR2 sequences are SGHRS and YFSETQ. The CDR3 DNA is TGCGCCAGCAGCGATGGGGCGGGGTACAATGAGCAGTTCTTC. It yields the protein CASSDGAGYNEQFF. Drawing the rest from reference TRBV5-1 and TRBJ2-1, the complete variable domain is KAGVTQTPRYLIKTRGQQVTLSCSPISGHRSVSWYQQTPGQGLQFLFEYFSETQRNKGNFPGRFSGRQFSNSRSEMNVSTLELGDSALYLCASSDGAGYNEQFFGPGTRLTVL.

The gene calls are TRBV20-1 and TRBJ2-4, with no clear D. CDR1 is DFQATT and CDR2 is SNEGSKA in the germline V gene (reference sequence). This CDR3 region has 11 residues. Trimming removed 5 bases from V and 7 bases from J, with 9 bases in between. CDR3 residues: CSASLGNIQYF. For the CDR3, the DNA is TGCAGTGCTTCTCTGGGGAACATTCAGTACTTC.

The J gene is TRBJ1-1, the V gene TRBV5-1; D not certain. The V gene's germline CDR1 is SGHRS and CDR2 YFSETQ. The germline V and J ends were trimmed by 2 bases and 2 bases, with 7 bases remaining between them. CDR3 length: 13 residues. CDR3 region: CASSFEGNTEAFF. CDR3 DNA sequence: TGCGCCAGCAGCTTCGAGGGAAACACTGAAGCTTTCTTT.

The chain joins TRBV18 to TRBJ2-7; TRBD1 is a possible D gene (6 bases). The V gene's germline CDR1 is KGHSH and CDR2 LQKENI. Trimming took 3 bases from V and 2 from J, leaving 17 bases between them. The CDR3 runs 16 residues. CDR3 nucleotides: TGTGCCAGCTCACCGGCCGGACAGACAAGGGCCTACGAGCAGTACTTC. It translates to CASSPAGQTRAYEQYF.

At least ten counts were recorded for this clonotype. The chain combines TRBV20-1 with TRBJ2-1, with 13 positions matching TRBD2. CDR1 and CDR2 from the germline V gene are DFQATT and SNEGSKA (reference sequence). The length of the CDR3 is 14 residues. V was pared by 4 bases and J by 8 bases, with 5 bases of the junction left unmatched. The CDR3 sequence is CSAIRTSGSYEQFF. The CDR3 bases are TGCAGTGCTATAAGGACTAGCGGGAGCTATGAGCAGTTCTTC.

The chain links TRBV7-2 to TRBJ2-2; D is ambiguous. Germline V CDR1 and CDR2: SGHTA, FQGNSA. There are 13 residues in the CDR3. Trimming stripped 4 bases from V and 5 bases from J, with 8 bases between. The CDR3 DNA follows: TGTGCCAGCAGCTCCCGAGGAACCGGGGAGCTGTTTTTT. Its translation: CASSSRGTGELFF. The entire variable domain, with the rest obtained from reference TRBV7-2 and TRBJ2-2, is as follows: GAGVSQSPSNKVTEKGKDVELRCDPISGHTALYWYRQSLGQGLEFLIYFQGNSAPDKSGLPSDRFSAERTGGSVSTLTIQRTQQEDSAVYLCASSSRGTGELFFGEGSRLTVL.

At least ten counts were recorded for this clonotype. The chain employs TRBV7-2 and TRBJ2-2; 9 bases align to TRBD2. CDR3 length: 15 amino acids. Germline V gene data show CDR1 as SGHTA and CDR2 as FQGNSA. The V segment lost 3 bases and the J segment 5 bases; nucleotides outside the gene matches: 4. The CDR3 spells CASSLTTSGTGELFF. CDR3 nucleotide sequence: TGTGCCAGCAGCTTGACCACTAGCGGGACCGGGGAGCTGTTTTTT.

The rearrangement links TRBV5-1 to TRBJ2-7; D is possibly TRBD2 (6 bases). The CDR3 is 11 amino acids. Germline CDR1 reads SGHRS; CDR2 reads YFSETQ. The CDR3 region has the DNA TGCGCTGGGTCGGGAGCCTACGAGCAGTACTTC. Translation: CAGSGAYEQYF.

This chain uses TRBV3-1 with TRBJ2-2; D is undetermined. With 1 base removed from V and 4 bases from J, the gap between germline ends came to 10 bases. The CDR3 consists of 15 residues. CDR1 LGHDT and CDR2 YNNKEL come from the germline V gene (reference sequence). CDR3 sequence: CASSQARRATGELFF. The CDR3 coding sequence is TGTGCCAGCAGCCAAGCCAGGCGTGCCACCGGGGAGCTGTTTTTT.

This clonotype was picked up a small number of times. The chain couples TRBV20-1 to TRBJ2-7; no definite D call. Trimming pared 0 bases from V and 3 bases from J, leaving 12 bases between. Per germline, CDR1 DFQATT and CDR2 SNEGSKA (reference sequence). This CDR3 contains 14 residues. CDR3 sequence: CSAREGASHYEQYF. The CDR3 nucleotides read TGCAGTGCTAGAGAAGGAGCCAGTCACTACGAGCAGTACTTC.

The chain is built from TRBV5-1 and TRBJ2-7; 9 bases fit TRBD1. Germline V CDR1 and CDR2: SGHRS, YFSETQ. The V and J ends lost 5 bases and 0 bases, in that order; junction bases with no gene match: 6. The CDR3 consists of 15 residues. CDR3 sequence (DNA): TGCGCCAGCAGATGGACAGGGGACCGCTCCTACGAGCAGTACTTC. Its protein is CASRWTGDRSYEQYF.

The V and J genes are TRBV9 and TRBJ2-7, with no clear D. The CDR3 runs to 14 residues. The V gene lost 0 bases and the J gene lost 1 base, with 8 bases spanning the gap. Germline loops: CDR1 SGDLS, CDR2 YYNGEE. CDR3 bases: TGTGCCAGCAGCGTAGAATGGATTTCCTACGAGCAGTACTTC. Translated: CASSVEWISYEQYF.